The clone carrying this T cell receptor beta chain was counted between two and nine times. From germline, CDR1 is MDHEN and CDR2 SYDVKM. CDR3 size: 15 residues. Germline trimming cut 3 bases from V and 2 bases from J; bases unmatched to any gene: 3. The data derive from a study of cytomegalovirus exposure and HLA in healthy donors. The primer mix had 60 Vbeta and 13 Jbeta primers. Sequencing used immunoSEQ multiplex PCR; TCRdb keeps in-frame clones, though not all of them. The sample shows 95,000 to 150,000 clones, approximately 15% of them seen only once. The sequence was collected from a woman aged 18-30 years in good health and CMV-seronegative. The chain recombines TRBV28 with TRBJ2-3; TRBD2 agrees at 9 bases. The sequenced sample consisted of PBMCs. DNA of the CDR3: TGTGCCAGCAGTTTTCCTAGCGGGAACACAGATACGCAGTATTTT. Translated, it gives CASSFPSGNTDTQYF.